These 5 T cell receptor beta chains originate from one sample sequenced in a study of CD8 T cells in Susac syndrome (dated by TCRdb to about 2019). Library generation was performed with the immunoSEQ multiplex PCR assay. RNA was extracted with the RNeasy kit and about 0.45 to 1 ug was reverse transcribed using random hexamers. TCRdb reran the public reads through fastp at Q25 and MiXCR, keeping productive beta chains. Records with the same CDR3 protein are collapsed into one entry carrying the most frequent genes and DNA. The sample contains 330,000 or so distinct CDR3 sequences, almost 85% of them found a single time. Of the sample, around 0.21% falls within the top ten clones. The sample was CD8+ T cells from PBMCs. These receptors all come from a human donor with multiple sclerosis.

V is TRBV5-8 and J is TRBJ1-5; no clear D. The length of the CDR3 is 14 residues. The V and J ends lost 5 bases and 5 bases respectively, with 14 bases between them. In germline, CDR1 is SGHTS, CDR2 YDEGEE. CDR3 sequence: CASSFGSSDQPQHF. The CDR3 region has the DNA TGTGCCAGCAGTTTTGGCAGTTCGGATCAGCCCCAGCATTTT.

The genes are TRBV28 and TRBJ1-3; TRBD1 aligns across 7 bases. The CDR3 consists of 14 residues. Germline CDR1 is MDHEN and CDR2 is SYDVKM. The V gene end was trimmed by 6 bases and the J gene end by 7 bases; junction bases not matched to a gene: 9. The CDR3 region has the DNA TGTGCCAGCAGCCAGACCGGGACAGAGAACACCATATATTTT. Translating it yields CASSQTGTENTIYF.

The gene calls are TRBV27 and TRBJ2-6; unclear D gene. The CDR3 is 15 amino acids. V was cut by 5 bases and J by 0 bases, with 8 bases left in between. CDR1 is MNHEY, CDR2 SMNVEV, per germline (reference sequence). CDR3 residues: CASSPWTSGANVLTF. In DNA form, the CDR3 reads TGTGCCAGCAGTCCGTGGACCTCTGGGGCCAACGTCCTGACTTTC.

CDR3 sequence (DNA): TGTGCCTGGAGTGACGGGAGGACCCTCCACTTT. This codes for CAWSDGRTLHF. The rearrangement links TRBV30 to TRBJ1-6; D not certain. The ends were cut back, 1 base at V and 14 bases at J, with 9 bases in the middle. The CDR3 loop spans 11 amino acids. Germline V CDR1 and CDR2: GTSNPN, SVGIG (reference sequence).

V and J are TRBV6-6 and TRBJ1-1, with D possibly being TRBD1 (6 bases). V dropped 7 bases and J dropped 5 bases, with 17 bases sitting between them. CDR1 and CDR2 from the germline V gene are MNHNY and SVGAGI (reference sequence). This CDR3 region has 14 residues. The DNA of the CDR3 is TGTGCCAGCAACAACTGGGGGGCAGGGACTGAAGCTTTCTTT. Its protein product is CASNNWGAGTEAFF.